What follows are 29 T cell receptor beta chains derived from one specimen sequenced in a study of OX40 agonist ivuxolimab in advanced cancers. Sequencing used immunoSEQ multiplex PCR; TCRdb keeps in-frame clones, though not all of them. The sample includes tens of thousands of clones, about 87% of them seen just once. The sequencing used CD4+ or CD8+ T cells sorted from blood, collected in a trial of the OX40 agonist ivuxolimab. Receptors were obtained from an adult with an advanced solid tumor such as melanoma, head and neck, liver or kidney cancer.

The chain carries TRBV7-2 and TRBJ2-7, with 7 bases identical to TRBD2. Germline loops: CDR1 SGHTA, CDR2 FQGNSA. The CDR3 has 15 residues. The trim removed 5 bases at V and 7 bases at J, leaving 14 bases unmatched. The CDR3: CASSRAGLVGGEQYF. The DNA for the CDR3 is TGTGCCAGCAGCCGCGCAGGACTAGTCGGTGGGGAGCAGTACTTC.

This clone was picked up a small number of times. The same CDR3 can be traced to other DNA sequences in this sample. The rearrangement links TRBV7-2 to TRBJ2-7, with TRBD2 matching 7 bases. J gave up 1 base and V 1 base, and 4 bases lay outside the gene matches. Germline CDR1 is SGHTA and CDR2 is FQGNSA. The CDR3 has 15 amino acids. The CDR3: CASSLVPGGSYEQYF. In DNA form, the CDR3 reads TGTGCCAGCAGCTTAGTCCCCGGGGGGTCCTACGAGCAGTACTTC.

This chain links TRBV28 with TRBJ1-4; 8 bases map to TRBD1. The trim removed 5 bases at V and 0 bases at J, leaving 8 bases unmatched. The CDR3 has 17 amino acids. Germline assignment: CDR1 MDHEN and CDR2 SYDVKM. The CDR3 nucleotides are TGTGCCAGCAGTATCACCAGGGGGCTTGCAACTAATGAAAAACTGTTTTTT. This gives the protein CASSITRGLATNEKLFF.

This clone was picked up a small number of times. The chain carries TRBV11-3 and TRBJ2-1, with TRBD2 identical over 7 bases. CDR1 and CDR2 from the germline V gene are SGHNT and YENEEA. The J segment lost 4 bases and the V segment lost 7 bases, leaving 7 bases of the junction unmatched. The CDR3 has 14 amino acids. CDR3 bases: TGTGCCAGCACCCCTCCTAGCGGATACAATGAGCAGTTCTTC. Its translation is CASTPPSGYNEQFF.

The CDR3 region is CSASKRDRVRPGTEAFF. CDR3 DNA sequence: TGCAGCGCCTCGAAACGGGACAGGGTTAGGCCGGGCACTGAAGCTTTCTTT. The V call is TRBV29-1, the J call TRBJ1-1; 9 nucleotides line up with TRBD1. Germline assignment: CDR1 SQVTM and CDR2 ANQGSEA. This CDR3 has 17 residues. With V trimmed by 7 bases and J by 4 bases, 19 bases remained unmatched.

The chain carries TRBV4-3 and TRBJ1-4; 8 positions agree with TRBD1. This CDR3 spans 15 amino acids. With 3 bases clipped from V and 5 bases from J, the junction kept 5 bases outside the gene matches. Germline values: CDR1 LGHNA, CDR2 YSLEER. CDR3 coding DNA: TGCGCCAGCAGCCAGGCCCGGACAGGGAATGAAAAACTGTTTTTT. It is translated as CASSQARTGNEKLFF.

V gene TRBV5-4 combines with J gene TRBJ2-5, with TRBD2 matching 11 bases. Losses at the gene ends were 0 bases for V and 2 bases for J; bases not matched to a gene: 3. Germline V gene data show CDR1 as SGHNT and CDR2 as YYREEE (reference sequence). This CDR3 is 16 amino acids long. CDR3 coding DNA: TGTGCCAGCAGCTTGGGGACTAGCGGGCTTCAAGAGACCCAGTACTTC. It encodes CASSLGTSGLQETQYF.

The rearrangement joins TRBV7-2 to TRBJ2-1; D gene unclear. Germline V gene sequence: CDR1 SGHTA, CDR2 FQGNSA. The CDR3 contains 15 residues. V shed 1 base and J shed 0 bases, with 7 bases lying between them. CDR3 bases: TGTGCCAGCAGCTTAGTCTTCGGCTCCTACAATGAGCAGTTCTTC. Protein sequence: CASSLVFGSYNEQFF.

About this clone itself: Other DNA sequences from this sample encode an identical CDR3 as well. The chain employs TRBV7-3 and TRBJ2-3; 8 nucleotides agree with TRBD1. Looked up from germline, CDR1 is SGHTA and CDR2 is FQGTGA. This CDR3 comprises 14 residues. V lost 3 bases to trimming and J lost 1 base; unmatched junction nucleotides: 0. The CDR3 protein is CASSLTGGTDTQYF. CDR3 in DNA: TGTGCCAGCAGCTTGACAGGGGGCACAGATACGCAGTATTTT.

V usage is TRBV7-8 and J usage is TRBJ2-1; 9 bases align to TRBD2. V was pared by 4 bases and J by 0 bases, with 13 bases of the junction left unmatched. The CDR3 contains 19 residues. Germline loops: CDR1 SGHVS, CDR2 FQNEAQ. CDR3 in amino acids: CASSSSYSTSGSSYNEQFF. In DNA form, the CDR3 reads TGTGCCAGCAGCTCCTCCTACTCGACTAGCGGTAGCTCCTACAATGAGCAGTTCTTC.

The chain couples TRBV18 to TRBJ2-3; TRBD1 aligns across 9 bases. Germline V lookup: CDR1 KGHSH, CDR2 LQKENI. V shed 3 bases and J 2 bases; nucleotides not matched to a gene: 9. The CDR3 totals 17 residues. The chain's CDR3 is CASSPPRQGGTTDTQYF. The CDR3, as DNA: TGTGCCAGCTCACCTCCGCGACAGGGGGGAACCACAGATACGCAGTATTTT.

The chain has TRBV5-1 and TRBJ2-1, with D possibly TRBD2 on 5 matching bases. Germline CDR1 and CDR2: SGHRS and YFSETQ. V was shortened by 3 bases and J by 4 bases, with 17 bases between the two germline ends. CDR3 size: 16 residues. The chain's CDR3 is CASSSRPRDTYNEQFF. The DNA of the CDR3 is TGCGCCAGCAGCTCCAGGCCCCGGGATACGTACAATGAGCAGTTCTTC.

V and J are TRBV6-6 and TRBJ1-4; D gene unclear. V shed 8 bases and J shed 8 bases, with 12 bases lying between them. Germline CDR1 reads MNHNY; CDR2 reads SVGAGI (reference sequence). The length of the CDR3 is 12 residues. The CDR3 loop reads CASALGLEKLFF. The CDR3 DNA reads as TGTGCCAGCGCCCTGGGGTTGGAAAAACTGTTTTTT.

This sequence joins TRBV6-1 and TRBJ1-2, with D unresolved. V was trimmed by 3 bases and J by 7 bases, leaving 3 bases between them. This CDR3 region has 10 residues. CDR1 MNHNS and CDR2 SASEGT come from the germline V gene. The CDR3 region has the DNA TGTGCCAGCAGTGACCGTGGCTACACCTTC. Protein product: CASSDRGYTF.

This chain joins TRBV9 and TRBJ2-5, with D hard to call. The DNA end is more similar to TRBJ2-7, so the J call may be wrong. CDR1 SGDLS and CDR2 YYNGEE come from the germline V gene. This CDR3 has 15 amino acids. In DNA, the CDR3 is TGTGCCAGCAGCGTAGCCGTCAGCCTAGCCTACGAGCAGTACTTC. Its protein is CASSVAVSLAYEQYF.

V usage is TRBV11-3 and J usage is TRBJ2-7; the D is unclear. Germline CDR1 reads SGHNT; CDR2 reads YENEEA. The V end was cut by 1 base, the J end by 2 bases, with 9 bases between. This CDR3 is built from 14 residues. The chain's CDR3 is CASSLGSGTYEQYF. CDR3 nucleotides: TGTGCCAGCAGCTTAGGCTCAGGAACCTACGAGCAGTACTTC.

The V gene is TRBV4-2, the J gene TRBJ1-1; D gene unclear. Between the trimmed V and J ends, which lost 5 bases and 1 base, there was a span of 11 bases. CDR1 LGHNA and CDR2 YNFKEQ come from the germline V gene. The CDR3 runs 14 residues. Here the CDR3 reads CASSLAARNTEAFF. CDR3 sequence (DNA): TGTGCCAGCAGCTTGGCTGCCAGGAACACTGAAGCTTTCTTT.

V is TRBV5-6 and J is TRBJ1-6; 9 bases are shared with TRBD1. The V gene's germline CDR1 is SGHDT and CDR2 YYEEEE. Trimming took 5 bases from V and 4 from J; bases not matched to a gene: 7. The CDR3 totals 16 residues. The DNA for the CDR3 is TGTGCCAGCAGGACGACAGGGGGAAGGTATAATTCACCCCTCCACTTT. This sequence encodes CASRTTGGRYNSPLHF.

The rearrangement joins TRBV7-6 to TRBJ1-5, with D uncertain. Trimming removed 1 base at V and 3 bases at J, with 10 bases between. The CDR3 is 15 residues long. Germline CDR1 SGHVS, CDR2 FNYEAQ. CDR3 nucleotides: TGTGCCAGCAGCTTAGATACCGGGATCAATCAGCCCCAGCATTTT. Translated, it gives CASSLDTGINQPQHF.

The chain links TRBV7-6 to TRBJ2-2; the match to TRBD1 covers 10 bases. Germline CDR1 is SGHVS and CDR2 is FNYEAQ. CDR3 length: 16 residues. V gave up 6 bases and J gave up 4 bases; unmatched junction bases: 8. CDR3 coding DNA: TGTGCCAGCAGTCGTCGACAGGGGGCGACCACCGGGGAGCTGTTTTTT. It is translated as CASSRRQGATTGELFF.

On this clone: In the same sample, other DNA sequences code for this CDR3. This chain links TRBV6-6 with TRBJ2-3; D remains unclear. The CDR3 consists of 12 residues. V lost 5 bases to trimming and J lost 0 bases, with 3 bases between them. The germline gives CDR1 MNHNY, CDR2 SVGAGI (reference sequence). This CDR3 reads CASSPSTDTQYF. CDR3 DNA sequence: TGTGCCAGCAGTCCTAGCACAGATACGCAGTATTTT.

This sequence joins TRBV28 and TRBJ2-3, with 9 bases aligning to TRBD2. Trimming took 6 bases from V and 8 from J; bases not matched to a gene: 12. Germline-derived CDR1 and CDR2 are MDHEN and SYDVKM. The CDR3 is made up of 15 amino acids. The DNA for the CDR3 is TGTGCCAGCAGCCCCGCCGGCCTAGCGGGACGTACGCAGTATTTT. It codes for CASSPAGLAGRTQYF.

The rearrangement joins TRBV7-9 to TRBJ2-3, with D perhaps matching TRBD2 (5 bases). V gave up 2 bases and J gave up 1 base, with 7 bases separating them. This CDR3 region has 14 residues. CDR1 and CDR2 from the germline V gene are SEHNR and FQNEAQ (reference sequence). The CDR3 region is CASSLTRGTDTQYF. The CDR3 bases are TGTGCCAGCAGCTTAACTAGGGGCACAGATACGCAGTATTTT.

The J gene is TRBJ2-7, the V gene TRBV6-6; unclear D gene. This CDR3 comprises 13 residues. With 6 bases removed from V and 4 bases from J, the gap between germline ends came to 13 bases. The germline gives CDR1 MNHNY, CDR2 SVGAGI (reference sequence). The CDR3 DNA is TGTGCCAGCAGGAAGCAACGAGATTACGAGCAGTACTTC. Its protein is CASRKQRDYEQYF.

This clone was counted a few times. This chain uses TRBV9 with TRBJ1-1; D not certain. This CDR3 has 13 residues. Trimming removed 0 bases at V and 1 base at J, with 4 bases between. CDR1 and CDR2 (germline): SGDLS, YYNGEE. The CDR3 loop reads CASSVAANTEAFF. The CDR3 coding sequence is TGTGCCAGCAGCGTAGCAGCGAACACTGAAGCTTTCTTT.

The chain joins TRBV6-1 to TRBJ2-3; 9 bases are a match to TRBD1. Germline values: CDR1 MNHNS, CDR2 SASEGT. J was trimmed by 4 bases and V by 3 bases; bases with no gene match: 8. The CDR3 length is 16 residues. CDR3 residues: CASSEDRGITADTQYF. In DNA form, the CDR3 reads TGTGCCAGCAGTGAGGACAGGGGCATTACGGCAGATACGCAGTATTTT.

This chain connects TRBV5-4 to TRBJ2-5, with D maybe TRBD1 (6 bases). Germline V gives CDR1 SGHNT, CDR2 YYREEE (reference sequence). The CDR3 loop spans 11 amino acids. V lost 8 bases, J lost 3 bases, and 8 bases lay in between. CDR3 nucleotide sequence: TGTGCCAGAGGGGGTGAAGAGACCCAGTACTTC. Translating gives CARGGEETQYF.

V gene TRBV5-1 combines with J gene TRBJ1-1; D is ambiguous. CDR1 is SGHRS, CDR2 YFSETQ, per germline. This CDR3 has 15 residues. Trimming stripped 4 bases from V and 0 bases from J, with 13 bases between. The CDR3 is CASSTETYLNTEAFF. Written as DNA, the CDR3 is TGCGCCAGCAGCACAGAGACCTACTTGAACACTGAAGCTTTCTTT. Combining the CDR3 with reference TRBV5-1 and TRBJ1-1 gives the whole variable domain KAGVTQTPRYLIKTRGQQVTLSCSPISGHRSVSWYQQTPGQGLQFLFEYFSETQRNKGNFPGRFSGRQFSNSRSEMNVSTLELGDSALYLCASSTETYLNTEAFFGQGTRLTVV.

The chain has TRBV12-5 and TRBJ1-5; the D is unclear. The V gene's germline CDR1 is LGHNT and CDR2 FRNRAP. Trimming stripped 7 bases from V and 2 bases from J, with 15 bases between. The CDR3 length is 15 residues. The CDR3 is CASATGRAGNQPQHF. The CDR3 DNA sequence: TGTGCTAGTGCCACCGGGAGGGCTGGCAATCAGCCCCAGCATTTT.